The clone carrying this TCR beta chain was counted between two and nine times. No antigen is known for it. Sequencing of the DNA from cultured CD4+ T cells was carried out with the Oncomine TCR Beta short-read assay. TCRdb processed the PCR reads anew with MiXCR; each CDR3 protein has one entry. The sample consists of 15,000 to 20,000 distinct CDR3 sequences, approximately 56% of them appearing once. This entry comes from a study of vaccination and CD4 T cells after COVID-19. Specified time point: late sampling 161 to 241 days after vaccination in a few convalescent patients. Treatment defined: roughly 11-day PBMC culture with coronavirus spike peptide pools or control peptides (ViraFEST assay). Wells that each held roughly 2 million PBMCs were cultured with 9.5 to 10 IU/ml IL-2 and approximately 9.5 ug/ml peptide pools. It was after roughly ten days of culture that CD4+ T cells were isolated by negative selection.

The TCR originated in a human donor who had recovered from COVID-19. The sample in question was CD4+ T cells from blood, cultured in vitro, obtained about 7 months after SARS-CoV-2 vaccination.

In DNA form, the CDR3 reads TGCAGTGCTAGACGGGGTATGGGCCGTTCACCCCTCCACTTT. This codes for CSARRGMGRSPLHF. The chain recombines TRBV20-1 with TRBJ1-6; no clear D. The CDR3 has 14 residues. The ends were cut back, 2 bases at V and 9 bases at J, with 14 bases in the middle. In germline, CDR1 is DFQATT, CDR2 SNEGSKA (reference sequence).